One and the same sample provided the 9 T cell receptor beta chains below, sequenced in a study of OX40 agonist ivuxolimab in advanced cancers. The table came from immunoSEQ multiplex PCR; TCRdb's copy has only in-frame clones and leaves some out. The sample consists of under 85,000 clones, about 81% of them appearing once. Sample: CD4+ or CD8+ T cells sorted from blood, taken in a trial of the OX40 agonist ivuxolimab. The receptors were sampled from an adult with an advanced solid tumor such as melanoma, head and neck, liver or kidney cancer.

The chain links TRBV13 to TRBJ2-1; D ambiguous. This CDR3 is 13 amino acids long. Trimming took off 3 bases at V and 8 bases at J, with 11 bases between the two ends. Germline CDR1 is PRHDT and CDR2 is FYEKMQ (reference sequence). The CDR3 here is CASSLEIQDEQFF. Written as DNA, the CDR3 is TGTGCCAGCAGCTTGGAGATTCAGGATGAGCAGTTCTTC.

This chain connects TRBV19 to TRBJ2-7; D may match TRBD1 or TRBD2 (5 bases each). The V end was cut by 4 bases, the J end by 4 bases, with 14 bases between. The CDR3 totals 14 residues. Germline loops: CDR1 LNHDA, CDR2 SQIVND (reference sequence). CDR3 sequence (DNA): TGTGCCAGTAGTAATTCGCAGGGACGGTACGAGCAGTACTTC. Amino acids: CASSNSQGRYEQYF.

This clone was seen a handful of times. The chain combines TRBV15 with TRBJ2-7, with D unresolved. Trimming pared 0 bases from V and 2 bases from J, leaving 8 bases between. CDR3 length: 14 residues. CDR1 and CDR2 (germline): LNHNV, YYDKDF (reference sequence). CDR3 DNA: TGTGCCACCAGCAGAGATCCGGGCCCCTACGAGCAGTACTTC. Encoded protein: CATSRDPGPYEQYF. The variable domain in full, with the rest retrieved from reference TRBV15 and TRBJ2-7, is DAMVIQNPRYQVTQFGKPVTLSCSQTLNHNVMYWYQQKSSQAPKLLFHYYDKDFNNEADTPDNFQSRRPNTSFCFLDIRSPGLGDTAMYLCATSRDPGPYEQYFGPGTRLTVT.

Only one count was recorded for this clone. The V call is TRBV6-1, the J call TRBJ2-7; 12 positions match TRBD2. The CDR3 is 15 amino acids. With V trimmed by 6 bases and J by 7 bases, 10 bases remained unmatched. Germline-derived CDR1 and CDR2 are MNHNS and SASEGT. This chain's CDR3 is CASSSLAGGAGEQYF. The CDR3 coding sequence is TGTGCCAGCAGCTCACTAGCGGGAGGAGCGGGAGAGCAGTACTTC.

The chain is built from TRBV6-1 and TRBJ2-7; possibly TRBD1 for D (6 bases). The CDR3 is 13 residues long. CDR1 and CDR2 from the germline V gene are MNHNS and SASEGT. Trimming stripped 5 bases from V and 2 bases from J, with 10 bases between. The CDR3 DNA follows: TGTGCCAGCAGTTTGACAGGAGCCTACGAGCAGTACTTC. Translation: CASSLTGAYEQYF.

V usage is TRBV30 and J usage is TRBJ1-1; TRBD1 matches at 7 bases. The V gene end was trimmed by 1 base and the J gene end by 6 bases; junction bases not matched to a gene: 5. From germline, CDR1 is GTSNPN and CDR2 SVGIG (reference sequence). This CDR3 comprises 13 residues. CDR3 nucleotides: TGTGCCTGGAGTGAAAGACAGGGCGCTGAAGCTTTCTTT. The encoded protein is CAWSERQGAEAFF.

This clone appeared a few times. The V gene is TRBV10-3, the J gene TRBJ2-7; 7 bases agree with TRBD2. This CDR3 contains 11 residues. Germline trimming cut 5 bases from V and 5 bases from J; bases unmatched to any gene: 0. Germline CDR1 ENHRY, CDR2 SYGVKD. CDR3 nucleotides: TGTGCCATCAGTCTAGCGGACGAGCAGTACTTC. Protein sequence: CAISLADEQYF.

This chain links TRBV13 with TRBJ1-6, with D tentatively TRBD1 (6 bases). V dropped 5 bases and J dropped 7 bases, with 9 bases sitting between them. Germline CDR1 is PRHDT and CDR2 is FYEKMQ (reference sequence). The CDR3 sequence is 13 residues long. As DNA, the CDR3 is TGTGCCAGCAGCATAACAGGGAATTCACCCCTCCACTTT. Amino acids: CASSITGNSPLHF.

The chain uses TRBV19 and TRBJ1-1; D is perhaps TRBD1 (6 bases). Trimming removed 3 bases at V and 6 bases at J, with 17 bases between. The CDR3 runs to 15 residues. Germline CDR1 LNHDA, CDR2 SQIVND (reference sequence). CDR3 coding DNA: TGTGCCAGTAGTATGGGGGGCGGAGGTAATCCTGAAGCTTTCTTT. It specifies CASSMGGGGNPEAFF.